A selection of T cell receptor beta chains follows, all from one sample in a study of beta chain features in type 1 diabetes. The table came from immunoSEQ multiplex PCR; TCRdb's copy has only in-frame clones and leaves some out. The table has about 900,000 clones, roughly a sixth seen once; the top ten hold 0.02% to 0.025%. The specimen was naive CD4+ T cells from blood. These receptors were collected from a woman between 18 and 29 years old in good health. The CDR3 runs from the conserved cysteine through the conserved F or W. Fields, in order: CDR3 length, clone size, D gene, J gene, V gene, CDR3 protein, CDR3 DNA. A D gene is named only where the DNA matches it firmly. Clone size appears in some rows only: once, few, many, or a class for an expanded clone.

12	-	TRBD1	TRBJ1-2	TRBV27	CASKTGVYGYTF	TGTGCCAGTAAGACAGGGGTCTATGGCTACACCTTC
14	few	TRBD1	TRBJ2-7	TRBV6-6	CASSLDRGAERGNF	TGTGCCAGCAGTTTGGACAGGGGGGCTGAGCGCGGGAACTTC
14	few	-	TRBJ2-3	TRBV7-2	CASSMSGGTDTQYF	TGTGCCAGCAGCATGAGCGGAGGCACAGATACGCAGTATTTT
15	-	-	TRBJ1-2	TRBV4-2	CASSGQAPRANGYTF	TGTGCCAGCAGCGGTCAGGCCCCCAGGGCCAATGGCTACACCTTC
14	few	TRBD1	TRBJ2-2	TRBV19	CASRPGQGAGELFF	TGTGCCAGCAGACCGGGACAGGGGGCCGGGGAGCTGTTTTTT
15	few	-	TRBJ1-1	TRBV5-4	CASSLVPTWNTEAFF	TGTGCCAGCAGCTTGGTACCTACTTGGAACACTGAAGCTTTCTTT
13	few	-	TRBJ2-3	TRBV7-3	CASSFKGTDTQYF	TGTGCCAGCAGTTTCAAGGGCACAGATACGCAGTATTTT
14	few	-	TRBJ2-5	TRBV5-4	CASSLAPREKTQYF	TGTGCCAGCAGCTTGGCCCCCAGGGAAAAGACCCAGTACTTC
11	-	-	TRBJ2-7	TRBV20-1	CSARGHYEQYF	TGCAGTGCTAGAGGTCACTACGAGCAGTACTTC
13	-	-	TRBJ1-5	TRBV27	CASGDRDNQPQHF	TGTGCCAGTGGAGATCGCGACAATCAGCCCCAGCATTTT
15	-	TRBD1	TRBJ1-1	TRBV7-9	CASSPPGQGLREAFF	TGTGCCAGCAGCCCGCCGGGACAGGGACTTCGTGAAGCTTTCTTT
14	few	-	TRBJ2-1	TRBV18	CASSPLLGDNEQFF	TGTGCCAGCTCCCCTCTCCTAGGGGACAATGAGCAGTTCTTC
16	-	TRBD2	TRBJ2-1	TRBV7-9	CASSFEKAGLVNEQFF	TGTGCCAGCAGCTTTGAGAAAGCGGGACTCGTTAATGAGCAGTTCTTC
13	-	-	TRBJ1-3	TRBV7-9	CASSALTGNTIYF	TGTGCCAGCAGCGCCTTGACTGGAAACACCATATATTTT
12	-	-	TRBJ2-5	TRBV7-9	CASSLRQETQYF	TGTGCCAGCAGCTTGAGGCAAGAGACCCAGTACTTC
16	few	-	TRBJ2-5	TRBV15	CATSREFTGRLGTQYF	TGTGCCACCAGCAGAGAGTTCACAGGGCGGTTGGGGACCCAGTACTTC
14	few	-	TRBJ1-1	TRBV5-1	CASSLPGFRTEAFF	TGCGCCAGCAGCTTGCCAGGGTTTAGGACTGAAGCTTTCTTT
13	-	-	TRBJ1-1	TRBV25-1	CASRRDGNTEAFF	TGTGCCAGCAGAAGAGACGGGAACACTGAAGCTTTCTTT
14	few	-	TRBJ1-2	TRBV27	CASRGRGRGYGYTF	TGTGCCAGCAGGGGTAGGGGTAGGGGCTATGGCTACACCTTC
13	-	TRBD1	TRBJ1-1	TRBV28	CASSRTGGTEAFF	TGTGCCAGCAGCCGGACAGGGGGCACGGAAGCTTTCTTT
16	-	TRBD1	TRBJ2-5	TRBV14	CASSQPGTGVRETQYF	TGTGCCAGCAGCCAACCCGGGACAGGGGTCCGCGAGACCCAGTACTTC
14	few	-	TRBJ2-1	TRBV10-3	CAISLGPLYNEQFF	TGTGCCATCAGTCTCGGACCGCTTTACAATGAGCAGTTCTTC
15	-	-	TRBJ2-5	TRBV2	CASRDPTWYQETQYF	TGTGCCAGCCGGGACCCGACCTGGTATCAAGAGACCCAGTACTTC
14	few	-	TRBJ1-5	TRBV6-5	CASSSRGWVQPQHF	TGTGCCAGCAGTTCCCGGGGTTGGGTCCAGCCCCAGCATTTT
15	-	TRBD1	TRBJ1-2	TRBV6-5	CASRRGTQGAGGYTF	TGTGCCAGCAGGCGGGGGACACAGGGGGCCGGCGGCTACACCTTC
14	few	-	TRBJ2-1	TRBV29-1	CSVEGRDNYNEQFF	TGCAGCGTTGAAGGACGGGACAACTACAATGAGCAGTTCTTC
15	-	-	TRBJ2-5	TRBV29-1	CSVDAEGLAEETQYF	TGCAGCGTTGACGCCGAAGGTCTAGCAGAAGAGACCCAGTACTTC
16	few	TRBD1	TRBJ2-7	TRBV18	CASSGRQGAKSYEQYF	TGTGCCAGCTCAGGGCGACAGGGGGCGAAGAGCTACGAGCAGTACTTC
16	-	TRBD2	TRBJ2-1	TRBV5-1	CASSQSPSGSYNEQFF	TGCGCCAGCAGCCAATCTCCTAGCGGGAGCTACAATGAGCAGTTCTTC
14	once	TRBD2	TRBJ2-7	TRBV7-2	CASSSPAGGDEQYF	TGTGCCAGCAGCTCTCCAGCGGGAGGGGACGAGCAGTACTTC
15	few	TRBD2	TRBJ2-7	TRBV6-5	CASSPRSSGRTGQYF	TGTGCCAGCAGCCCAAGGTCTAGCGGGAGAACCGGGCAGTACTTC
15	-	-	TRBJ2-7	TRBV18	CASSPPAQGTPGRYF	TGTGCCAGCTCACCACCGGCACAGGGGACTCCTGGGCGGTACTTC
16	-	TRBD2	TRBJ2-1	TRBV18	CASSIPLAGGMGEQFF	TGTGCCAGCTCCATACCTCTAGCGGGAGGGATGGGTGAGCAGTTCTTC
15	few	TRBD1	TRBJ1-2	TRBV6-5	CASKGTGTINYGYTF	TGTGCCAGCAAGGGGACAGGAACTATAAACTATGGCTACACCTTC
12	many	TRBD1	TRBJ2-4	TRBV28	CASSSRDRGQYF	TGTGCCAGCAGTAGCCGGGACAGGGGCCAGTACTTC
14	-	TRBD1	TRBJ1-1	TRBV5-1	CASSWDRAGTEAFF	TGCGCCAGCAGCTGGGACAGGGCGGGCACTGAAGCTTTCTTT
15	once	-	TRBJ1-1	TRBV7-8	CASSSKAGWDTEAFF	TGTGCCAGCAGCTCCAAAGCAGGGTGGGACACTGAAGCTTTCTTT
18	-	-	TRBJ2-3	TRBV9	CASSVGRRRVGLTDTQYF	TGTGCCAGCAGCGTAGGAAGGAGGAGAGTTGGTTTAACAGATACGCAGTATTTT
13	few	-	TRBJ1-2	TRBV11-1	CASSRVGDYGYTF	TGTGCCAGCAGTCGAGTAGGAGACTATGGCTACACCTTC
15	-	-	TRBJ2-3	TRBV13	CASSYNRVIGDTQYF	TGTGCCAGCAGCTATAACAGGGTAATCGGAGATACGCAGTATTTT
13	-	-	TRBJ2-7	TRBV12-5	CASGLSTGHRLSF	TGTGCTAGTGGTTTGTCCACCGGACATCGTCTATCCTTC
16	few	TRBD2	TRBJ2-1	TRBV5-1	CASRVISGSSYNEQFF	TGCGCCAGCAGAGTTATTAGCGGGAGCTCCTACAATGAGCAGTTCTTC
14	-	TRBD1	TRBJ1-1	TRBV18	CASSLQGMNTEAFF	TGTGCCAGCTCATTACAGGGGATGAACACTGAAGCTTTCTTT
14	-	-	TRBJ1-2	TRBV7-8	CASSFHAGMDGYTF	TGTGCCAGCAGCTTCCACGCCGGAATGGATGGCTACACCTTC
17	few	-	TRBJ1-5	TRBV7-9	CASSLQQSVTYNQPQHF	TGTGCCAGCAGCTTACAACAGTCCGTCACGTACAATCAGCCCCAGCATTTT
17	-	-	TRBJ2-7	TRBV5-1	CASSLGHGVSTNYEQYF	TGCGCCAGCAGCTTGGGGCACGGGGTCAGTACGAACTACGAGCAGTACTTC
14	few	TRBD1	TRBJ1-1	TRBV7-2	CASSSDRGWTEAFF	TGTGCCAGCAGCTCCGACAGGGGTTGGACTGAAGCTTTCTTT
15	-	TRBD2	TRBJ2-1	TRBV5-4	CASSTRTSGSHEQFF	TGTGCCAGCAGCACGCGGACTAGCGGGAGTCATGAGCAGTTCTTC
18	-	TRBD2	TRBJ2-5	TRBV18	CASSPPGGPGLAGETQYF	TGTGCCAGCTCACCCCCGGGGGGACCGGGACTAGCGGGCGAGACCCAGTACTTC
15	-	-	TRBJ2-3	TRBV5-1	CASRDSQRSTDTQYF	TGCGCCAGCAGAGATTCTCAGCGGAGCACAGATACGCAGTATTTT